This T cell receptor (beta chain) was documented in a study of control samples from healthy donors and cancer patients. Produced via immunoSEQ multiplex PCR; TCRdb's table is partial and in-frame only. The sample lists around 70,000 clones, approximately 91% occurring once. V lost 8 bases to trimming and J lost 3 bases; unmatched junction nucleotides: 6. The CDR3 consists of 13 residues. The germline gives CDR1 SGHTA, CDR2 FQGTGA. The rearrangement links TRBV7-3 to TRBJ2-5; 7 nucleotides match TRBD2. The receptor's source is a woman in her forties or fifties with colorectal cancer. The specimen sequenced was PBMCs. CDR3 nucleotides: TGTGCCAGCTCGACGGGGGGAGAAGAGACCCAGTACTTC. Protein: CASSTGGEETQYF. Complete variable domain (other parts from reference TRBV7-3 and TRBJ2-5): GAGVSQTPSNKVTEKGKYVELRCDPISGHTALYWYRQSLGQGPEFLIYFQGTGAADDSGLPNDRFFAVRPEGSVSTLKIQRTERGDSAVYLCASSTGGEETQYFGPGTRLLVL.